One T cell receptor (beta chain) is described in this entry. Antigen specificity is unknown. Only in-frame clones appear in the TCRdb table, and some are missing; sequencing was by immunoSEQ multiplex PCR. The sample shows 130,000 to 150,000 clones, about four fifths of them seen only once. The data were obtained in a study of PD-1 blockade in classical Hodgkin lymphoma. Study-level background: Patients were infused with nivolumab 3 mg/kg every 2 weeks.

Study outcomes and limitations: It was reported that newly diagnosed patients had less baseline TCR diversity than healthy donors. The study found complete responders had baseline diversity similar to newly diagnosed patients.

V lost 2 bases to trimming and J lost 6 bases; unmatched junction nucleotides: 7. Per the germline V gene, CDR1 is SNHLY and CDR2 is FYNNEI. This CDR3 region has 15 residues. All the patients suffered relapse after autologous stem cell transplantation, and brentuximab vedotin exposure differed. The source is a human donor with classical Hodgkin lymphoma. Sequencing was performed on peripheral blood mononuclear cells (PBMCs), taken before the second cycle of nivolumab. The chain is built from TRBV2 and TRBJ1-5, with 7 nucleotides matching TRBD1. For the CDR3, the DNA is TGTGCCAGCAGTGAATCGACAGGGTTAATTCAGCCCCAGCATTTT. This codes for CASSESTGLIQPQHF.